A single sample is the source of the 24 T cell receptor beta chains below, sequenced in a study of neurological immune-mediated disorders. TCRdb analysed the 5' RACE reads with MiXCR anew, one entry per CDR3 protein. The sample has some 95,000 distinct CDR3 sequences, 3.5% seen once; the top ten hold 5% to 6.5%. The sample taken for sequencing was PBMCs. The receptors derive from a woman in her late teens or twenties with multiple sclerosis.

The table lists this clonotype with many counts. The CDR3 bases are TGCAGTGCTAGAGATACGCGAGCCCGCGGCTACACCTTC. Amino acids: CSARDTRARGYTF. V gene TRBV20-1 combines with J gene TRBJ1-2, with unresolved D. V was cut by 0 bases and J by 8 bases, with 13 bases left in between. The germline V gene has CDR1 DFQATT and CDR2 SNEGSKA (reference sequence). CDR3 length: 13 amino acids.

This clonotype was recorded many times. The V gene is TRBV27, the J gene TRBJ2-5; 11 bases match TRBD2. CDR3 length equals 18 residues. Germline assignment: CDR1 MNHEY and CDR2 SMNVEV (reference sequence). The V and J ends lost 1 base and 4 bases, in that order; junction bases with no gene match: 11. DNA for the CDR3: TGTGCCAGCAGTTTATTGGGTATAGCGGGGGGGCTGAGAGAGACCCAGTACTTC. It translates to CASSLLGIAGGLRETQYF.

In the case of this clonotype: A much larger clone is a single base away; this may be a read error. The rearrangement joins TRBV12-3 or TRBV12-4 to TRBJ1-3, with TRBD1 as a possible D gene (6 bases). The CDR3 runs to 14 residues. The CDR3 DNA follows: TGTGCCAGCAGTCCAACAGGGCCTGGAAAAACCATATATTTT. Encoded protein: CASSPTGPGKTIYF.

The sample holds many counts of this clonotype. CDR3: CASSQDQRWAVQYF. CDR3 sequence (DNA): TGTGCCAGCAGCCAAGATCAACGGTGGGCCGTGCAGTACTTC. The chain uses TRBV3-1 and TRBJ2-7; D is undetermined. Trimming stripped 0 bases from V and 9 bases from J, with 15 bases between. This CDR3 is 14 amino acids long. Germline lookup yields CDR1 LGHDT and CDR2 YNNKEL (reference sequence).

Ten or more counts support this clonotype. V gene TRBV12-3 or TRBV12-4 combines with J gene TRBJ1-2; weak D call: TRBD1 (5 bases). This CDR3 is built from 13 residues. V lost 7 bases, J lost 8 bases, and 17 bases lay in between. The CDR3 is CASTELQDSGYTF. The CDR3 nucleotides are TGTGCCAGCACCGAACTACAGGATTCGGGCTACACCTTC.

This clonotype was observed many times. J is TRBJ1-1 and V is TRBV20-1, with no clear D. The CDR3 runs 13 residues. Trimming cost V 5 bases and J 5 bases, with 15 bases left between them. Germline CDR1 reads DFQATT; CDR2 reads SNEGSKA (reference sequence). The CDR3 region has the DNA TGCAGTGCTGACCTGGACCGCGGGACTGAAGCTTTCTTT. This translates into CSADLDRGTEAFF.

This clonotype was seen at least ten times. This chain links TRBV27 with TRBJ1-1; D perhaps matches TRBD1 (6 bases). CDR1 MNHEY and CDR2 SMNVEV come from the germline V gene (reference sequence). The CDR3 length is 14 residues. Trimming stripped 2 bases from V and 12 bases from J, with 19 bases between. As DNA, the CDR3 is TGTGCCAGCAGTTTAGGACCGGCAATGGGGGCCCCTTTCTTT. As protein: CASSLGPAMGAPFF.

This clonotype showed up many times. This sequence joins TRBV20-1 and TRBJ2-3; no clear D. The CDR3 covers 13 residues. V was shortened by 5 bases and J by 0 bases, with 9 bases between the two germline ends. CDR1 is DFQATT, CDR2 SNEGSKA, per germline (reference sequence). CDR3 residues: CSARGPSTDTQYF. DNA for the CDR3: TGCAGTGCTCGAGGACCAAGCACAGATACGCAGTATTTT.

This clonotype was recorded at least ten times. V usage is TRBV7-8 and J usage is TRBJ2-2; D call uncertain. The length of the CDR3 is 13 residues. Germline values: CDR1 SGHVS, CDR2 FQNEAQ. V lost 3 bases, J lost 3 bases, and 5 bases lay in between. The CDR3: CASSFRDTGELFF. In DNA form, the CDR3 reads TGTGCCAGCAGCTTCCGGGACACCGGGGAGCTGTTTTTT.

This clonotype was observed many times. The chain couples TRBV15 to TRBJ1-2; the D gene is possibly TRBD1 (5 bases). The CDR3 is made up of 18 amino acids. CDR1 is LNHNV, CDR2 YYDKDF, per germline (reference sequence). V was shortened by 0 bases and J by 0 bases, with 17 bases between the two germline ends. This chain's CDR3 is CATSREVPRGRANYGYTF. CDR3 DNA sequence: TGTGCCACCAGCAGAGAAGTTCCCCGAGGCAGGGCTAACTATGGCTACACCTTC.

A note on this clonotype: The CDR3 does not close with the conserved phenylalanine or tryptophan, likely indicating a read error. The CDR3 reads CAISESQGDEQFN. Here the CDR3 DNA reads TGTGCCATCAGTGAGTCACAGGGGGATGAGCAGTTCAAC. The chain employs TRBV10-3 and TRBJ2-1; 8 nucleotides align to TRBD1. J gave up 8 bases and V 0 bases, and 0 bases lay outside the gene matches. This CDR3 is built from 13 residues. In germline, CDR1 is ENHRY, CDR2 SYGVKD.

This clonotype was observed at least ten times. The chain carries TRBV5-1 and TRBJ2-1; perhaps TRBD1 as D (6 bases). V was shortened by 6 bases and J by 7 bases, with 14 bases between the two germline ends. Germline loops: CDR1 SGHRS, CDR2 YFSETQ. The CDR3 loop spans 13 amino acids. The CDR3 bases are TGCGCCAGCAATATGGACAGTTTTAATGAGCAGTTCTTC. Encoded protein: CASNMDSFNEQFF.

The rearrangement links TRBV19 to TRBJ2-1; 16 bases map to TRBD2. This CDR3 spans 14 amino acids. Germline V lookup: CDR1 LNHDA, CDR2 SQIVND (reference sequence). With 7 bases clipped from V and 9 bases from J, the junction kept 3 bases outside the gene matches. This chain's CDR3 is CASTGTSGRGEQFF. The CDR3 DNA reads as TGTGCCAGTACCGGGACTAGCGGGAGGGGTGAGCAGTTCTTC.

This clonotype has a count of ten or more. The chain employs TRBV19 and TRBJ1-5, with 7 bases fitting TRBD1. Germline V gene lookup returns CDR1 LNHDA and CDR2 SQIVND (reference sequence). This CDR3 has 14 residues. Losses at the gene ends were 9 bases for V and 5 bases for J; bases not matched to a gene: 10. In DNA form, the CDR3 reads TGTGCCAGCACGCCAGGGACAGACCATCAGCCCCAGCATTTT. Protein: CASTPGTDHQPQHF.

This clonotype occurred many times. CDR3 nucleotides: TGTGCCAGCAGTTCGTACCCGGGGACAGGGACCGGGGCCAACGTCCTGACTTTC. Protein product: CASSSYPGTGTGANVLTF. The chain is built from TRBV12-3 or TRBV12-4 and TRBJ2-6, with TRBD1 identical over 9 bases. The CDR3 extends over 18 amino acids. With 4 bases clipped from V and 4 bases from J, the junction kept 11 bases outside the gene matches.

This clonotype occurred many times. The chain links TRBV5-1 to TRBJ1-3, with D unresolved. Germline V gene sequence: CDR1 SGHRS, CDR2 YFSETQ. The CDR3 spans 15 residues. Trimming took 5 bases from V and 0 from J, leaving 12 bases between them. The CDR3 nucleotides read TGCGCCAGCAGAGCAGACGGGTTCTCTGGAAACACCATATATTTT. Its protein is CASRADGFSGNTIYF. Complete variable domain (other parts from reference TRBV5-1 and TRBJ1-3): KAGVTQTPRYLIKTRGQQVTLSCSPISGHRSVSWYQQTPGQGLQFLFEYFSETQRNKGNFPGRFSGRQFSNSRSEMNVSTLELGDSALYLCASRADGFSGNTIYFGEGSWLTVV.

This clonotype was counted ten times or more. The V and J genes are TRBV6-1 and TRBJ2-3, with D possibly matching TRBD2 (5 bases). The CDR3 sequence is 14 residues long. CDR1 and CDR2 (germline): MNHNS, SASEGT. Trimming left V 3 bases short and J 2 bases short, with 9 bases between. For the CDR3, the DNA is TGTGCCAGCAGTGATGAGGGCTTCACAGATACGCAGTATTTT. Encoded protein: CASSDEGFTDTQYF.

This clonotype was found many times. The chain recombines TRBV7-2 with TRBJ1-2, with 9 bases matching TRBD1. The junction had 2 bases not matched to a gene; V was cut back by 4 bases and J by 2 bases. The germline V gene encodes CDR1 SGHTA and CDR2 FQGNSA. The CDR3 covers 14 residues. In DNA, the CDR3 is TGTGCCAGCAGCTCCGACAGGGGGAACTATGGCTACACCTTC. Protein: CASSSDRGNYGYTF.

This clonotype was detected ten times or more. The rearrangement uses TRBV7-2 and TRBJ2-7, with 8 positions matching TRBD2. The CDR3 length is 15 residues. Germline trimming cut 4 bases from V and 2 bases from J; bases unmatched to any gene: 7. Germline assignment: CDR1 SGHTA and CDR2 FQGNSA. CDR3 nucleotides: TGTGCCAGCAGCTGGCAGGGACTAGACACCTACGAGCAGTACTTC. Translated, it gives CASSWQGLDTYEQYF.

At least ten counts were recorded for this clonotype. The V call is TRBV9, the J call TRBJ2-6; 16 bases are a match to TRBD2. Germline V gives CDR1 SGDLS, CDR2 YYNGEE. The V gene end was trimmed by 4 bases and the J gene end by 2 bases; junction bases not matched to a gene: 18. This CDR3 region has 23 residues. The DNA for the CDR3 is TGTGCCAGCAGCCCCACGTTGGACCGAGGGACTAGCGGGAGGGCCCCTGGGGCCAACGTCCTGACTTTC. This gives the protein CASSPTLDRGTSGRAPGANVLTF.

Ten or more counts support this clonotype. The J gene is TRBJ2-7, the V gene TRBV30; 13 bases match TRBD2. Unmatched junction bases numbered 16, after V lost 2 bases and J lost 3 bases. The CDR3 is 19 residues long. CDR1 and CDR2 (germline): GTSNPN, SVGIG (reference sequence). The CDR3 nucleotides read TGTGCCTGGAGTTTTTCTCGGACTAGCGGGAGTGAAACCTTCTACGAGCAGTACTTC. Translation: CAWSFSRTSGSETFYEQYF.

Many counts were recorded for this clonotype. The V call is TRBV7-3, the J call TRBJ2-2; perhaps TRBD1 as D (6 bases). Trimming cost V 2 bases and J 2 bases, with 9 bases left between them. CDR1 is SGHTA, CDR2 FQGTGA, per germline. The CDR3 has 15 residues. CDR3 region: CASSLGTRNTGELFF. As DNA, the CDR3 is TGTGCCAGCAGCTTAGGGACACGAAACACCGGGGAGCTGTTTTTT.

This clonotype was picked up many times. V and J are TRBV7-2 and TRBJ2-7; D remains unclear. CDR1 and CDR2 from the germline V gene are SGHTA and FQGNSA. There are 17 residues in the CDR3. Trimming cost V 1 base and J 4 bases, with 20 bases left between them. The CDR3 protein is CASSLVGRQRDPYEQYF. CDR3 coding DNA: TGTGCCAGCAGCTTAGTTGGGCGCCAGAGAGATCCTTACGAGCAGTACTTC. Full variable domain (rest looked up from reference TRBV7-2 and TRBJ2-7): GAGVSQSPSNKVTEKGKDVELRCDPISGHTALYWYRQSLGQGLEFLIYFQGNSAPDKSGLPSDRFSAERTGGSVSTLTIQRTQQEDSAVYLCASSLVGRQRDPYEQYFGPGTRLTVT.

This clonotype was seen repeatedly, ten times or more. The CDR3 loop is CASSNWTVANYGYTF. The CDR3 coding sequence is TGTGCCAGCAGCAACTGGACAGTAGCTAACTATGGCTACACCTTC. The rearrangement uses TRBV7-9 and TRBJ1-2, with D perhaps matching TRBD1 (6 bases). The CDR3 is 15 residues long. V shed 5 bases and J shed 0 bases, with 13 bases lying between them. Germline values: CDR1 SEHNR, CDR2 FQNEAQ (reference sequence). Full variable domain (outside the CDR3, taken from reference TRBV7-9 and TRBJ1-2): DTGVSQNPRHKITKRGQNVTFRCDPISEHNRLYWYRQTLGQGPEFLTYFQNEAQLEKSRLLSDRFSAERPKGSFSTLEIQRTEQGDSAMYLCASSNWTVANYGYTFGSGTRLTVV.